A selection of T cell receptor beta chains follows, all from one sample in a study of shared clonotypes between healthy human individuals. Here immunoSEQ multiplex PCR was the method, and the copy in TCRdb shows in-frame clones only, minus some. The table lists about 590,000 clones, around 95% of them singletons. Sequences were obtained from naive CD8+ T cells sorted from blood. Receptors originate from a woman aged 30 to 39 in good health. The conserved cysteine and the conserved F or W are not part of the CDR3 here.

J gene: TRBJ2-5; V gene: TRBV9; CDR3 protein: ASSTGTSGQETQY
J gene: TRBJ2-1; V gene: TRBV5-4; CDR3 protein: ASSLVSEQF
J gene: TRBJ2-7; V gene: TRBV7-9; CDR3 protein: ASSLGGFRAHEQY
J gene: TRBJ2-1; V gene: TRBV27; CDR3 protein: ASSPGLGSPNNEQF
J gene: TRBJ2-1; V gene: TRBV30; CDR3 protein: AWGPFRSYNEQF
J gene: TRBJ1-6; V gene: TRBV6-5; CDR3 protein: ASTQSGGVNSPLH
J gene: TRBJ2-1; V gene: TRBV15; CDR3 protein: ATSRGTSGRNGEQF
J gene: TRBJ2-7; V gene: TRBV27; CDR3 protein: ASSFSGDSYEQY
J gene: TRBJ2-3; V gene: TRBV4-1; CDR3 protein: ASSQESSGSSNTQY
J gene: TRBJ1-1; V gene: TRBV2; CDR3 protein: ASSDGWVEAF
J gene: TRBJ2-7; V gene: TRBV11-2; CDR3 protein: ASSFPWGTAHEQY
J gene: TRBJ1-1; V gene: TRBV5-1; CDR3 protein: ASSLAQGMNTEAF
J gene: -; V gene: TRBV7-2; CDR3 protein: ASSLDGVRADEQY
J gene: TRBJ2-2; V gene: TRBV5-6; CDR3 protein: ASSLAVTGPNTGELF
J gene: TRBJ2-2; V gene: TRBV19; CDR3 protein: ASLAANTGELF
J gene: TRBJ1-2; V gene: TRBV2; CDR3 protein: ASSEVWVNNYGYT